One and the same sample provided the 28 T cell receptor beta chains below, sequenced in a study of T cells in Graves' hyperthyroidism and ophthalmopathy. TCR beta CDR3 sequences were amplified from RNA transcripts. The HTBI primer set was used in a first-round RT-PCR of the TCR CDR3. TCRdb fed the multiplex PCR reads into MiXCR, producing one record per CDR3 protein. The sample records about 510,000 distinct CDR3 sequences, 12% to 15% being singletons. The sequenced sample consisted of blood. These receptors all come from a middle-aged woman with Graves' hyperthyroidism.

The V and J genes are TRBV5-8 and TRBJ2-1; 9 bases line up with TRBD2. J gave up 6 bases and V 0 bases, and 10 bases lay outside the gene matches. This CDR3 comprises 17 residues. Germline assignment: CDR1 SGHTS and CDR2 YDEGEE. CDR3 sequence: CASSLDLAGGPINEQFF. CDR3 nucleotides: TGTGCCAGCAGCTTGGATCTTGCGGGAGGGCCTATCAATGAGCAGTTCTTC.

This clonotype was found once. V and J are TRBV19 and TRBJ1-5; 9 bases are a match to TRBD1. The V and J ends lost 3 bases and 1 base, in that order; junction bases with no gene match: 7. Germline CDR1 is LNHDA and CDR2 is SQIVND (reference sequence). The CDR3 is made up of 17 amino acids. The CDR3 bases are TGTGCCAGTAGTATCACGGGGACAGGGATAAGCAATCAGCCCCAGCATTTT. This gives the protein CASSITGTGISNQPQHF.

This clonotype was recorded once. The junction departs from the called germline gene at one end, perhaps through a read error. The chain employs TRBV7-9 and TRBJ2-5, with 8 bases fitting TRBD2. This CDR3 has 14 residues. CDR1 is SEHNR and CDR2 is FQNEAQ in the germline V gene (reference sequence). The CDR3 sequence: CAGSRTSTQETQYF. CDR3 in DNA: TGTGCCGGCAGCCGGACTAGCACACAAGAGACCCAGTACTTC.

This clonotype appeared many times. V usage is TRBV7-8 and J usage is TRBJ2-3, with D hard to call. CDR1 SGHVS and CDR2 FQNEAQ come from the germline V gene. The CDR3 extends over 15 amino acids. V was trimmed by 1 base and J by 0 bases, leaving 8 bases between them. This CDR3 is CASSLVQTSTDTQYF. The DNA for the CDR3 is TGTGCCAGCAGCTTAGTACAGACTAGCACAGATACGCAGTATTTT.

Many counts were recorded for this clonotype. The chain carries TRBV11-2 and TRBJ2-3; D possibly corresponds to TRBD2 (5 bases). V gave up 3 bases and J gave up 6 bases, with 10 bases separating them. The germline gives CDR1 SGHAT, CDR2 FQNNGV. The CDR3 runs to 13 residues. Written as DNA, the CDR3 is TGTGCCAGCAGCTTCCACCTAGCCGATACGCAGTATTTT. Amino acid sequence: CASSFHLADTQYF.

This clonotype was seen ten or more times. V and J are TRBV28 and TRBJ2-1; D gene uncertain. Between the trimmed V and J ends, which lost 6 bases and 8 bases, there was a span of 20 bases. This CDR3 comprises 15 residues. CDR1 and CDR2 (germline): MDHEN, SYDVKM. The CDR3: CASRIGPRDDYEQFF. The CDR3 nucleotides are TGTGCCAGCAGGATAGGTCCTAGAGATGACTATGAGCAGTTCTTC.

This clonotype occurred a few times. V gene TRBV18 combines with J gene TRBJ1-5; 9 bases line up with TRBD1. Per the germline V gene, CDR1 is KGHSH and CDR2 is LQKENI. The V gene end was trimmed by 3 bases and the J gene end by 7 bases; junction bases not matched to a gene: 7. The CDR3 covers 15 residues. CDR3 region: CASSPGTGFPQPQHF. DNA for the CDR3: TGTGCCAGCTCACCGGGGACAGGGTTCCCCCAGCCCCAGCATTTT.

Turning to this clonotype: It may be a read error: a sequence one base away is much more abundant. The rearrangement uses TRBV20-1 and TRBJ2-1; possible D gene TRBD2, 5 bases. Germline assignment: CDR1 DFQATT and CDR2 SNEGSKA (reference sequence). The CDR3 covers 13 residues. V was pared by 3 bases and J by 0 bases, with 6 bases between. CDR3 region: CSASGISYNEQFF. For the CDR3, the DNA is TGCAGTGCTAGCGGGATCTCCTACAATGAGCAGTTCTTC.

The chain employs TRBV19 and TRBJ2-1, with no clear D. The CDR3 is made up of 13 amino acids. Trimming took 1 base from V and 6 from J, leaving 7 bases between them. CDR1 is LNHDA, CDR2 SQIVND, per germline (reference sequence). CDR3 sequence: CASSIGLINEQFF. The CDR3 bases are TGTGCCAGTAGTATAGGACTGATCAATGAGCAGTTCTTC.

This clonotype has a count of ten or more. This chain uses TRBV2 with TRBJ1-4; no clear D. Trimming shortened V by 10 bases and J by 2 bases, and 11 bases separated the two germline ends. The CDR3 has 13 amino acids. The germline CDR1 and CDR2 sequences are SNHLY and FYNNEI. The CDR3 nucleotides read TGTGCCACCAAAGACGGGACTAATGAAAAACTGTTTTTT. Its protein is CATKDGTNEKLFF.

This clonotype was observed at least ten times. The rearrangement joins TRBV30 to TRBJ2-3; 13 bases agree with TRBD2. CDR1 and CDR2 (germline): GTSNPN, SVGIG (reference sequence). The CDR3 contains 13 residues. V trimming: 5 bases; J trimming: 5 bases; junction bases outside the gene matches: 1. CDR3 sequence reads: CAWRLAGGDTQYF. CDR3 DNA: TGTGCCTGGCGACTAGCGGGAGGAGATACGCAGTATTTT.

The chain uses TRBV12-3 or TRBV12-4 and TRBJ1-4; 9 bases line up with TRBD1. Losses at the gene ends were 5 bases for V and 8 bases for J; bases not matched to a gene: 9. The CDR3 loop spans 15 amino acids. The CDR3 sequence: CASSPGTGFKEKLFF. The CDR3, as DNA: TGTGCCAGCAGTCCCGGGACAGGGTTTAAAGAAAAACTGTTTTTT.

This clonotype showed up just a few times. The CDR3 spells CSGGEYNSPLHF. As DNA, the CDR3 is TGCAGTGGAGGGGAATATAATTCACCCCTCCACTTT. The gene calls are TRBV20-1 and TRBJ1-6; D is perhaps TRBD1 (5 bases). Germline CDR1 reads DFQATT; CDR2 reads SNEGSKA (reference sequence). The V gene lost 7 bases and the J gene lost 4 bases, with 8 bases spanning the gap. The CDR3 totals 12 residues.

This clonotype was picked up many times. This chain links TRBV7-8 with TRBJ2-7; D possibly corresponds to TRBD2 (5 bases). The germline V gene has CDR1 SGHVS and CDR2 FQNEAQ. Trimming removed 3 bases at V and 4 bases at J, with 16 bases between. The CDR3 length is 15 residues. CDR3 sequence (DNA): TGTGCCAGCAGCTTCACCAACGAGGGCGCGTACGAGCAGTACTTC. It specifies CASSFTNEGAYEQYF.

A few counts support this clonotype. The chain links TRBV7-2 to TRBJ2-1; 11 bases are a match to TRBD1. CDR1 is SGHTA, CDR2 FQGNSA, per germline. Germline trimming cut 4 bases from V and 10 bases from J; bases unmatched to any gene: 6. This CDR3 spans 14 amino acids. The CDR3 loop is CASSSGQGAREQFF. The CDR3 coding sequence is TGTGCCAGCAGCTCTGGACAGGGGGCGCGGGAGCAGTTCTTC.

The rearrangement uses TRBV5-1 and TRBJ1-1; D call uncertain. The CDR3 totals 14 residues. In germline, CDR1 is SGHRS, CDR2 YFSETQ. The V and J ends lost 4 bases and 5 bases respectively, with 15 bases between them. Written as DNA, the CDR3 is TGCGCCAGCAGCCCGATGGCTGGGAGGACTGAAGCTTTCTTT. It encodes CASSPMAGRTEAFF.

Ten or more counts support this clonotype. The CDR3 spells CATSDNDQAEAFF. CDR3 nucleotides: TGTGCCACCAGTGACAATGACCAGGCTGAAGCTTTCTTT. The chain joins TRBV24-1 to TRBJ1-1, with D unclear. Between the trimmed V and J ends, which lost 4 bases and 6 bases, there was a span of 11 bases. This CDR3 has 13 residues. Germline CDR1 and CDR2: KGHDR and SFDVKD.

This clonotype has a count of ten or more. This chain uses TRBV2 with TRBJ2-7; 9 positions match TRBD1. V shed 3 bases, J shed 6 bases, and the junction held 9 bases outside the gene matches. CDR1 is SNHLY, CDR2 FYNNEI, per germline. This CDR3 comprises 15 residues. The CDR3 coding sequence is TGTGCCAGCAGTGACGGGACAGGGCTTCTGGGCGAGCAGTACTTC. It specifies CASSDGTGLLGEQYF.

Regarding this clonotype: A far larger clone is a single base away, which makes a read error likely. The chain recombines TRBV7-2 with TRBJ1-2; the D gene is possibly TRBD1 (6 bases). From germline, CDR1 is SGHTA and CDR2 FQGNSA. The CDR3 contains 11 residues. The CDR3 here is CASSGGGGCTF. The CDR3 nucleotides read TGTGCCAGCAGCGGAGGGGGGGGCTGCACCTTC.

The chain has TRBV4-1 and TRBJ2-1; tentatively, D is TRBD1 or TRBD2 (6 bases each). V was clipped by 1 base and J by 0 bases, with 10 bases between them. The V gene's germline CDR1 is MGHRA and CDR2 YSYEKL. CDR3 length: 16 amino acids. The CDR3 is CASSQAGGTSYNEQFF. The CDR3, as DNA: TGCGCCAGCAGCCAAGCCGGGGGCACCTCCTACAATGAGCAGTTCTTC.

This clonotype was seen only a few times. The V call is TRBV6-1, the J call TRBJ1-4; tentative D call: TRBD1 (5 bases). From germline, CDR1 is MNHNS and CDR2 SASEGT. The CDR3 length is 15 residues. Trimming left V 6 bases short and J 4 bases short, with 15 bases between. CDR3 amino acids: CASRPPGPLNEKLFF. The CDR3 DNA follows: TGTGCCAGCAGGCCTCCGGGACCGCTTAATGAAAAACTGTTTTTT.

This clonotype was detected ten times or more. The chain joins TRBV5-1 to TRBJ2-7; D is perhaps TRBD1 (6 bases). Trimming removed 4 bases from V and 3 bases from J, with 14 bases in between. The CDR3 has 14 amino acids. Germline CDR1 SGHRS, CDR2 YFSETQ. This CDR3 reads CASSELGGVYEQYF. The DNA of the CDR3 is TGCGCCAGCAGCGAGCTAGGGGGTGTCTACGAGCAGTACTTC.

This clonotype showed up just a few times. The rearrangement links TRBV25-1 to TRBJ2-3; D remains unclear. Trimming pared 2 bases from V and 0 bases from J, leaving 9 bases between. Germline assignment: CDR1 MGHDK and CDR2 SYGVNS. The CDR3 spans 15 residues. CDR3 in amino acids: CASSEAGSSTDTQYF. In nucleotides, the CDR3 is TGTGCCAGCAGTGAAGCCGGATCTAGCACAGATACGCAGTATTTT.

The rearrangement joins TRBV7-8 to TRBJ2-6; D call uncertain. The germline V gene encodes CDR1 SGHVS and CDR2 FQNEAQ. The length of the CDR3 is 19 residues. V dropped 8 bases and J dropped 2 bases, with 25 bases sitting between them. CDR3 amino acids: CASVVFVIQTPPGANVLTF. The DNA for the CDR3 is TGTGCCAGCGTAGTTTTTGTGATTCAAACACCCCCTGGGGCCAACGTCCTGACTTTC.

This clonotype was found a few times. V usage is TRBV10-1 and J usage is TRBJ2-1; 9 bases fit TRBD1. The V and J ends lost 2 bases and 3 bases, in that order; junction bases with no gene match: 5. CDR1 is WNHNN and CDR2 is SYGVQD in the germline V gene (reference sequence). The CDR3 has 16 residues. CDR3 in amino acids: CASSEVTGGSYNEQFF. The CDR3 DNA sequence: TGCGCCAGCAGTGAGGTTACAGGGGGCAGCTACAATGAGCAGTTCTTC.

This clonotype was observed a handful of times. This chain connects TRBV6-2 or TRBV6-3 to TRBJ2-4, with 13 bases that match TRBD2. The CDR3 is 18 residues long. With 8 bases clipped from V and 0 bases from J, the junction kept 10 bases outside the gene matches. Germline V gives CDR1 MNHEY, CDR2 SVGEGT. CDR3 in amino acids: CASGSTSGRTIAKNIQYF. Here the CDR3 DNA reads TGTGCCAGCGGTTCGACTAGCGGGAGGACTATAGCCAAAAACATTCAGTACTTC.

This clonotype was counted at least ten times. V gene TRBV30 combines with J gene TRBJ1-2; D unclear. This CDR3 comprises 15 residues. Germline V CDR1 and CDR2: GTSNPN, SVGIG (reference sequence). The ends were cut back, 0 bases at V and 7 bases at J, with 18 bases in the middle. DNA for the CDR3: TGTGCCTGGAGTGTAAGCTCTTCCGGAAGGTTTGGCTACACCTTC. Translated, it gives CAWSVSSSGRFGYTF.

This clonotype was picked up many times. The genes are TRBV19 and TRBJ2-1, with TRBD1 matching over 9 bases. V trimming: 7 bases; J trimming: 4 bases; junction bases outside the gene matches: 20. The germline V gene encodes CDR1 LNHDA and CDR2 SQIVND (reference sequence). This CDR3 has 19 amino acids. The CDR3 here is CASNTGQGSPGEVYNEQFF. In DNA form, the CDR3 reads TGTGCCAGTAACACCGGACAGGGGTCTCCGGGAGAGGTTTACAATGAGCAGTTCTTC.